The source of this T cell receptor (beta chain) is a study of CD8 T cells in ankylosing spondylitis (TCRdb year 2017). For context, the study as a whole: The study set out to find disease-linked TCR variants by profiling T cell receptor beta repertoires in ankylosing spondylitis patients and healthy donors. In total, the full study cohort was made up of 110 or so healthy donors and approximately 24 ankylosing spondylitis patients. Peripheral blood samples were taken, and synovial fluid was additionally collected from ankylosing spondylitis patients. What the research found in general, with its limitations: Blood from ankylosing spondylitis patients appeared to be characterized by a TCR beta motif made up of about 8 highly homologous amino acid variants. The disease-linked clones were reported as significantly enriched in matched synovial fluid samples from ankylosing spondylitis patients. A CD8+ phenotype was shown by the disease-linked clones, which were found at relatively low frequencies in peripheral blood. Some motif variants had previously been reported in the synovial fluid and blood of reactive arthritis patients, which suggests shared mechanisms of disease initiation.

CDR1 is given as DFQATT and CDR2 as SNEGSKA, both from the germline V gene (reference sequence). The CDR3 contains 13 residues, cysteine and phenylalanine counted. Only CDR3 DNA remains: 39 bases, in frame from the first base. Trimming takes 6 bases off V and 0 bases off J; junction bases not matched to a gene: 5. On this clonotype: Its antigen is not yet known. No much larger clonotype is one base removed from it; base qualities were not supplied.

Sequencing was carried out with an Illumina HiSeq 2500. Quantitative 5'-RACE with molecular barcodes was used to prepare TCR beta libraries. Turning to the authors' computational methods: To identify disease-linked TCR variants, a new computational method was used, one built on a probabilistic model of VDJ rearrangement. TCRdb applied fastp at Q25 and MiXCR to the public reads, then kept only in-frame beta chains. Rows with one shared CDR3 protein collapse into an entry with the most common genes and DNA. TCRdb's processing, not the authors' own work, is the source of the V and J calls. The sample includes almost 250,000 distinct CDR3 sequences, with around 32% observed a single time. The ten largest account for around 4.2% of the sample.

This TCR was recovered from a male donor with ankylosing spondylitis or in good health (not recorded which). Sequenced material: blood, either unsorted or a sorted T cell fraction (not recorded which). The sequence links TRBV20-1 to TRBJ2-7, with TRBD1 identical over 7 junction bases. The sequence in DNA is TGCAGTGCCCCGGGACAGTTCTCCTACGAGCAGTACTTC. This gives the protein CSAPGQFSYEQYF.